This T cell receptor (beta chain) was sequenced for a study of cytomegalovirus exposure and HLA in healthy donors. The study, taken as a whole, reports: A few chains tied to CMV proved CMV antigen-specific in vitro.

V was pared by 0 bases and J by 5 bases, with 8 bases between. Germline values: CDR1 MGHRA, CDR2 YSYEKL. The length of the CDR3 is 14 residues. This clone was detected a few times. Its antigen is undetermined. With 60 Vbeta and 13 Jbeta primers, the PCR was carried out. The assay was immunoSEQ multiplex PCR, and TCRdb's table has in-frame clones only and misses some. Counted here are some 180,000 clones, 9.5% occurring once; the ten biggest clones make up approximately 1.5%. The TCR originated in a woman aged 25 to 39 in good health and CMV-seropositive. The sample consisted of PBMCs. The rearrangement joins TRBV4-1 to TRBJ1-5; D is ambiguous. The CDR3 loop reads CASSQEQNYQPQHF. The CDR3 DNA reads TGCGCCAGCAGCCAAGAACAGAATTATCAGCCCCAGCATTTT.